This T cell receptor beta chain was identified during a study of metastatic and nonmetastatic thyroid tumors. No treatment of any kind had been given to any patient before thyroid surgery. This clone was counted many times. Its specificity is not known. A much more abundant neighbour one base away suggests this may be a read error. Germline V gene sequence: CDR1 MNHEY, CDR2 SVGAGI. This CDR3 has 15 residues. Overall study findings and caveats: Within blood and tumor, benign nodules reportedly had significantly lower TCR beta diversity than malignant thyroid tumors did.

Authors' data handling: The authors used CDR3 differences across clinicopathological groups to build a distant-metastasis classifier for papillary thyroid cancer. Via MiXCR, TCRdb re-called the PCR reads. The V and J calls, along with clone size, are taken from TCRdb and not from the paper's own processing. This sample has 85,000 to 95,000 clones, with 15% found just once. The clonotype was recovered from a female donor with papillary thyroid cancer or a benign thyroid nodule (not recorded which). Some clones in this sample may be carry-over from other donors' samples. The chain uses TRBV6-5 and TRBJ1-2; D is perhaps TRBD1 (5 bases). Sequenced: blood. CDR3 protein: CASSYSYRDGYGYAF. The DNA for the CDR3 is TGTGCCAGCAGTTACTCGTACCGGGACGGCTATGGCTACGCCTTC.